One sample yielded the 30 T cell receptor beta chains listed below, sequenced in a study of blood T cell repertoires in COVID-19. Method: immunoSEQ multiplex PCR; TCRdb's copy keeps in-frame clones and lacks some. Of roughly 260,000 clones listed, roughly 88% are singletons. The sample was PBMCs or T cells enriched from blood (not recorded which). All receptors derive from a woman between 45 and 60 years old who had recovered from COVID-19.

V gene TRBV5-1 combines with J gene TRBJ2-3, with TRBD2 identical over 8 bases. The V gene's germline CDR1 is SGHRS and CDR2 YFSETQ. The CDR3 sequence is 15 residues long. The junction had 13 bases not matched to a gene; V was cut back by 7 bases and J by 6 bases. The CDR3 is CASSLSGVPGDTQYF. In DNA form, the CDR3 reads TGCGCCAGCTCCCTTAGCGGGGTCCCGGGGGATACGCAGTATTTT.

This clone appeared once. The chain uses TRBV24-1 and TRBJ2-1, with TRBD1 identical over 7 bases. The trim removed 4 bases at V and 6 bases at J, leaving 5 bases unmatched. Looked up from germline, CDR1 is KGHDR and CDR2 is SFDVKD. The CDR3 covers 14 residues. The CDR3 nucleotides are TGTGCCACCAGTGACACTACAGGGGTCAATGAGCAGTTCTTC. It codes for CATSDTTGVNEQFF.

This clone appeared once. The J gene is TRBJ2-5, the V gene TRBV29-1; TRBD1 agrees at 7 bases. Germline V lookup: CDR1 SQVTM, CDR2 ANQGSEA. The trim removed 1 base at V and 1 base at J, leaving 9 bases unmatched. The CDR3 is 16 amino acids. The CDR3 sequence: CSVEVGQDLPQETQYF. CDR3 sequence (DNA): TGCAGCGTTGAAGTTGGACAGGACTTGCCCCAAGAGACCCAGTACTTC.

The chain is built from TRBV12-3 or TRBV12-4 and TRBJ2-1; weak D call: TRBD1 (6 bases). Trimming took 5 bases from V and 15 from J, leaving 17 bases between them. CDR3 length: 12 amino acids. The CDR3: CASSPRGGVPFF. The CDR3 region has the DNA TGTGCCAGCAGTCCTCGAGGGGGTGTTCCGTTCTTC.

The CDR3 region has the DNA TGTGCCAGCAGCACGGGACTAGCGGCCTACAATGAGCAGTTCTTC. Translation gives CASSTGLAAYNEQFF. This chain joins TRBV27 and TRBJ2-1; TRBD2 matches 11 bases. There are 15 residues in the CDR3. Per germline, CDR1 MNHEY and CDR2 SMNVEV (reference sequence). V lost 6 bases, J lost 2 bases, and 3 bases stayed unmatched.

The chain employs TRBV18 and TRBJ1-1; TRBD1 matches at 8 bases. Germline V gives CDR1 KGHSH, CDR2 LQKENI. The CDR3 is 15 residues long. V was clipped by 0 bases and J by 4 bases; unmatched bases: 4. CDR3: CASSPPTTGVTEAFF. The CDR3 DNA follows: TGTGCCAGCTCACCACCGACGACAGGGGTCACTGAAGCTTTCTTT.

This clone was counted only a few times. This chain joins TRBV6-5 and TRBJ2-7, with TRBD2 identical over 12 bases. V lost 6 bases to trimming and J lost 4 bases; unmatched junction nucleotides: 4. The germline gives CDR1 MNHEY, CDR2 SVGAGI. This CDR3 contains 14 residues. CDR3 sequence reads: CASRVTSGSYEQYF. CDR3 sequence (DNA): TGTGCCAGCAGGGTGACTAGCGGGAGTTACGAGCAGTACTTC.

This clone was counted a few times. V is TRBV10-2 and J is TRBJ2-2; D is possibly TRBD2 (6 bases). The CDR3 has 16 amino acids. V lost 5 bases to trimming and J lost 0 bases, with 13 bases between them. The germline V gene encodes CDR1 WSHSY and CDR2 SAAADI. CDR3 bases: TGCGCCAGCAGTATGGGAGGCCCCGCGAACACCGGGGAGCTGTTTTTT. It codes for CASSMGGPANTGELFF.

The chain combines TRBV6-5 with TRBJ1-1; 8 bases match TRBD1. CDR3 size: 13 residues. Germline assignment: CDR1 MNHEY and CDR2 SVGAGI. With V trimmed by 4 bases and J by 8 bases, 6 bases remained unmatched. The CDR3 here is CASSWTGRIEAFF. CDR3 bases: TGTGCCAGCAGTTGGACAGGGAGGATCGAAGCTTTCTTT.

This chain uses TRBV19 with TRBJ2-2; D perhaps matches TRBD1 (5 bases). V lost 4 bases and J lost 3, with 9 bases in between. The CDR3 consists of 14 residues. Germline CDR1 and CDR2: LNHDA and SQIVND (reference sequence). The CDR3: CASSTRVYTGELFF. In nucleotides, the CDR3 is TGTGCCAGTAGTACCAGGGTATACACCGGGGAGCTGTTTTTT.

The chain uses TRBV11-2 and TRBJ2-1; the D gene is possibly TRBD2 (5 bases). The V gene's germline CDR1 is SGHAT and CDR2 FQNNGV. V lost 1 base and J lost 5, with 6 bases in between. CDR3 length: 13 amino acids. The CDR3 region is CASSLVRDNEQFF. The CDR3 coding sequence is TGTGCCAGCAGCTTAGTGAGGGACAATGAGCAGTTCTTC.

This rearrangement joins TRBV21-1 to TRBJ2-4; whether TRBD1, the table's D call, matches the DNA was not checked. TRBV21-1 is classified as a pseudogene. CDR3 length: 12 residues. The CDR3 reads CASSKGRAQGSF. The CDR3 DNA is TGTGCCAGCAGCAAAGGCAGGGCCCAAGGTTCCTTC.

The V call is TRBV5-4, the J call TRBJ1-2, with D hard to call. This CDR3 comprises 12 residues. The V and J ends lost 0 bases and 5 bases respectively, with 5 bases between them. The germline CDR1 and CDR2 sequences are SGHNT and YYREEE (reference sequence). The CDR3 sequence: CASSLAGYGYTF. The CDR3 region has the DNA TGTGCCAGCAGCTTGGCCGGGTATGGCTACACCTTC. The entire variable domain, with the rest obtained from reference TRBV5-4 and TRBJ1-2, is as follows: ETGVTQSPTHLIKTRGQQVTLRCSSQSGHNTVSWYQQALGQGPQFIFQYYREEENGRGNFPPRFSGLQFPNYSSELNVNALELDDSALYLCASSLAGYGYTFGSGTRLTVV.

The chain has TRBV28 and TRBJ2-7; D might be TRBD1 (6 bases). CDR1 and CDR2 from the germline V gene are MDHEN and SYDVKM. V was shortened by 3 bases and J by 0 bases, with 15 bases between the two germline ends. The CDR3 is 16 amino acids. CDR3 protein: CASSFPDSLVSYEQYF. In DNA, the CDR3 is TGTGCCAGCAGTTTTCCGGACAGCCTAGTCTCCTACGAGCAGTACTTC.

The chain combines TRBV28 with TRBJ2-2; 9 nucleotides align to TRBD2. With V trimmed by 8 bases and J by 0 bases, 10 bases remained unmatched. The CDR3 totals 17 residues. Germline loops: CDR1 MDHEN, CDR2 SYDVKM. CDR3 amino acids: CASVWNSGSSNTGELFF. The CDR3 DNA reads TGTGCCAGCGTATGGAATAGCGGGAGCTCGAACACCGGGGAGCTGTTTTTT.

The chain carries TRBV4-1 and TRBJ2-7; possible D gene TRBD1, 5 bases. The CDR3 loop spans 14 amino acids. Trimming took 1 base from V and 3 from J, leaving 10 bases between them. Germline V gene data show CDR1 as MGHRA and CDR2 as YSYEKL. Here the CDR3 reads CASSQGQFGYEQYF. CDR3 nucleotides: TGCGCCAGCAGCCAAGGACAGTTCGGCTACGAGCAGTACTTC.

This chain links TRBV4-1 with TRBJ1-1; 9 nucleotides match TRBD1. After removal of 1 base from V and 1 base from J, the junction contained 1 base not matched to a gene. CDR1 is MGHRA, CDR2 YSYEKL, per germline. The CDR3 consists of 15 residues. CDR3 coding DNA: TGCGCCAGCAGCCAAGCGGGACAGGGGAACACTGAAGCTTTCTTT. Its protein is CASSQAGQGNTEAFF.

The CDR3 bases are TGTGCCAGCAGCTTATTTCGTAGCGGGCTAGCGTCGTACGAGCAGTACTTC. Its protein product is CASSLFRSGLASYEQYF. The chain couples TRBV7-2 to TRBJ2-7, with 7 positions matching TRBD2. V shed 2 bases and J 4 bases; nucleotides not matched to a gene: 14. Germline lookup yields CDR1 SGHTA and CDR2 FQGNSA. This CDR3 contains 17 residues. The complete variable domain, with remaining parts taken from reference TRBV7-2 and TRBJ2-7, reads GAGVSQSPSNKVTEKGKDVELRCDPISGHTALYWYRQSLGQGLEFLIYFQGNSAPDKSGLPSDRFSAERTGGSVSTLTIQRTQQEDSAVYLCASSLFRSGLASYEQYFGPGTRLTVT.

The chain carries TRBV19 and TRBJ1-1; a weak D match, TRBD1 (5 bases). Germline loops: CDR1 LNHDA, CDR2 SQIVND (reference sequence). This CDR3 has 16 residues. V shed 0 bases and J shed 0 bases, with 11 bases lying between them. DNA of the CDR3: TGTGCCAGTAGTATAGATGGGGGGAGTCTGAACACTGAAGCTTTCTTT. Translated: CASSIDGGSLNTEAFF. Drawing the rest from reference TRBV19 and TRBJ1-1, the complete variable domain is DGGITQSPKYLFRKEGQNVTLSCEQNLNHDAMYWYRQDPGQGLRLIYYSQIVNDFQKGDIAEGYSVSREKKESFPLTVTSAQKNPTAFYLCASSIDGGSLNTEAFFGQGTRLTVV.

The V call is TRBV3-1 (or the pseudogene TRBV3-2), the J call TRBJ2-5, with 7 bases aligning to TRBD1. The CDR3 spans 13 residues. The J segment lost 5 bases and the V segment lost 3 bases, leaving 3 bases of the junction unmatched. Germline values: CDR1 LGHDT, CDR2 YNNKEL (reference sequence). The CDR3 protein is CASSHNRGETQYF. The CDR3 bases are TGTGCCAGCAGCCATAACAGGGGTGAGACCCAGTACTTC.

The chain links TRBV12-5 to TRBJ2-5, with 9 bases that match TRBD1. Germline trimming cut 6 bases from V and 5 bases from J; bases unmatched to any gene: 4. This CDR3 contains 13 residues. Germline CDR1 reads LGHNT; CDR2 reads FRNRAP. The DNA of the CDR3 is TGTGCTAGTGGCAACAGGGGGCGGGAGACCCAGTACTTC. Protein product: CASGNRGRETQYF.

The gene calls are TRBV5-1 and TRBJ1-2; possible D gene TRBD1, 6 bases. Trimming pared 4 bases from V and 2 bases from J, leaving 18 bases between. The V gene's germline CDR1 is SGHRS and CDR2 YFSETQ. The CDR3 contains 16 residues. The CDR3: CASSVGGPANNYGYTF. In DNA, the CDR3 is TGCGCCAGCAGCGTAGGGGGACCTGCCAACAACTATGGCTACACCTTC.

The V gene is TRBV10-3, the J gene TRBJ1-2; perhaps TRBD1 as D (6 bases). Trimming cost V 6 bases and J 4 bases, with 15 bases left between them. Per germline, CDR1 ENHRY and CDR2 SYGVKD. The CDR3 contains 14 residues. CDR3 bases: TGTGCCATCAGCCAATCAGGGGAACTCTATGGCTACACCTTC. Encoded protein: CAISQSGELYGYTF.

The genes are TRBV19 and TRBJ2-3, with D uncertain. This CDR3 has 14 amino acids. Trimming pared 6 bases from V and 3 bases from J, leaving 13 bases between. The germline gives CDR1 LNHDA, CDR2 SQIVND (reference sequence). In DNA form, the CDR3 reads TGTGCCAGTAGCCTTTCCTATAATACAGATACGCAGTATTTT. Protein product: CASSLSYNTDTQYF.

This chain connects TRBV28 to TRBJ1-1; the D is unclear. This CDR3 region has 14 residues. Germline CDR1 MDHEN, CDR2 SYDVKM. Trimming took 2 bases from V and 3 from J, leaving 10 bases between them. Here the CDR3 reads CASSLGRKDTEAFF. Here the CDR3 DNA reads TGTGCCAGCAGTTTAGGCAGGAAGGACACTGAAGCTTTCTTT. Using reference TRBV28 and TRBJ1-1 for the parts outside the CDR3, the full variable domain is DVKVTQSSRYLVKRTGEKVFLECVQDMDHENMFWYRQDPGLGLRLIYFSYDVKMKEKGDIPEGYSVSREKKERFSLILESASTNQTSMYLCASSLGRKDTEAFFGQGTRLTVV.

V usage is TRBV28 and J usage is TRBJ1-6; D unresolved. V lost 4 bases and J 17 bases, leaving 12 bases between the germline ends. The CDR3 covers 11 residues. The germline gives CDR1 MDHEN, CDR2 SYDVKM. The CDR3 sequence: CASSSGFEIHF. DNA of the CDR3: TGTGCCAGCAGTTCGGGATTCGAAATCCACTTT.

This chain links TRBV10-3 with TRBJ2-1; D is uncertain. The ends were cut back, 0 bases at V and 4 bases at J, with 16 bases in the middle. Germline V gene lookup returns CDR1 ENHRY and CDR2 SYGVKD. The CDR3 has 17 residues. CDR3 DNA sequence: TGTGCCATCAGTGAGTCGTCTACTCCCCCTTTTTACAATGAGCAGTTCTTC. This codes for CAISESSTPPFYNEQFF.

The chain uses TRBV2 and TRBJ2-5; weak D call: TRBD1 (6 bases). Germline assignment: CDR1 SNHLY and CDR2 FYNNEI. The CDR3 extends over 15 amino acids. The ends were cut back, 4 bases at V and 4 bases at J, with 16 bases in the middle. CDR3 nucleotide sequence: TGTGCCAGCAGTGGACAGGCCCATCTCCGAGAGACCCAGTACTTC. Encoded protein: CASSGQAHLRETQYF.

The rearrangement joins TRBV5-1 to TRBJ2-1, with D unresolved. Looked up from germline, CDR1 is SGHRS and CDR2 is YFSETQ. V shed 2 bases and J shed 4 bases, with 4 bases lying between them. The CDR3 consists of 12 residues. For the CDR3, the DNA is TGCGCCAGCAGCTTCCAGTACAATGAGCAGTTCTTC. Its protein is CASSFQYNEQFF.

V and J are TRBV2 and TRBJ2-2, with D perhaps matching TRBD1 (6 bases). The CDR3 sequence is 13 residues long. The V end was cut by 6 bases, the J end by 6 bases, with 11 bases between. Germline loops: CDR1 SNHLY, CDR2 FYNNEI. The CDR3 here is CASSQQGSGELFF. In DNA, the CDR3 is TGTGCCAGCAGCCAACAGGGTTCCGGGGAGCTGTTTTTT.